The T cell receptor beta chain described here comes from a study of cytomegalovirus exposure and HLA in healthy donors listed by TCRdb under 2017. Study-wide context: An earlier analysis of some 600 of the donors reported under 300 Gb of sequence data and 90 million to 120 million unique TCR beta sequences obtained from about 179 million T cells. Genome-wide SNP genotypes for about 65% of the roughly 670 donors were used in a later genetic analysis, which treated that subset as a discovery cohort. Class I and class II HLA loci were covered by the typing at four-digit resolution. The study used immunosequencing to profile the T cell repertoires of approximately 690 subjects and linked those repertoires to cytomegalovirus serostatus. A later analysis re-examined previously published TCR beta repertoires from 600 to 700 donors and added high-resolution HLA genotyping to investigate patterns of TCR occurrence. Of the roughly 420 genotyped donors, approximately 81% were placed in the genetic ancestry cluster associated with self-reported Caucasian donors. All discovery cohort repertoires had been generated on a single sequencing platform. Alongside the repertoire data, information on donor age, sex, ethnicity and CMV serostatus was compiled. Among over 350 genotyped donors of the cohort, an average of approximately 230,000 unique TCR beta nucleotide sequences were sequenced per donor, approximately 20% of them non-productive. In the later analysis, no new phenotypic data were used to find candidate immune exposures; instead, reliance was placed on TCR beta sequences and their occurrence across donors. Along with the approximately 650-subject first cohort, a separate validation cohort of around 110 different subjects was used. The study aimed to test whether signatures of past pathogen exposure could be identified by cataloging public T cell receptors. In an earlier analysis of a few hundred of the donors, high-throughput TCR beta sequencing was used to judge whether each TCR beta V gene segment behaved as functional or pseudogenic. About 310 gigabases of sequencing data and approximately 85 million unique TCR sequences were included in an early release covering under 650 HLA-typed donors. Five DR-DQ haplotypes were handled as single units for association and clustering because linkage in the cohort was strong. Typing coverage varied by locus: 629-630 donors for A, B, C, DRB1 and DQB1; under 550 for DQA1; nearly 610 for DPA1; about 450 for DPB1. To predict cytomegalovirus infection status, the study brought together high-throughput TCR immunosequencing, statistical association of individual TCRs with disease status, and machine learning.

The sample holds one count of this clone. There is no known antigen for this receptor. No base qualities exist here, and no much larger clone lies one base off it. Receptor libraries were prepared by the immunoSEQ multiplex PCR assay. The multiplex PCR relied on a mix of 60 forward primers for TCR Vbeta segments and 13 reverse primers for TCR Jbeta segments. Amplification of the CDR3 region of rearranged TCR beta genes was performed with a multiplex PCR assay on genomic DNA. On the Illumina HiSeq System, the amplified TCR beta libraries were sequenced as 87-base-pair reads. In the source study's methods: A later analysis tallied roughly 76 million unique TCR beta chains across the 666 repertoires, and about 10 million of those chains were shared by two or more donors. Raw reads were error-corrected and collapsed into unique sequences by a nearest-neighbor algorithm in which closely related sequences were merged to remove PCR and sequencing errors. Alignment of CDR3 sequences to IMGT reference sequences was used to assign V, D and J gene segments. For a sequence to be retained, a match of at least six nucleotides was required to both a V gene segment and a J gene segment. A rearrangement was called productive if the CDR3 had no stop codons and remained in frame with V and J, and every other rearrangement was called non-productive. CDR3 was defined according to IMGT convention as the region running from the second conserved V-encoded cysteine to the conserved J-encoded phenylalanine. The earlier analysis of about 620 of the donors excluded sequences that lacked an unambiguous match to a single V gene segment. In an earlier analysis of 587 of the donors, a V segment was called functional when productive rearrangements were above 56.7%, and segregating when the standard deviation between donors exceeded 5%. A statistical classification framework was developed to diagnose cytomegalovirus status using the catalog of TCR beta chain sequences. In a later analysis, TCR nucleotide sequences were compared against IMGT/GENE-DB human TR gene sequences so that V and J genes could be assigned. In a later analysis, CDR3 sequences and most-parsimonious VDJ recombination scenarios were assigned using the TCRdist pipeline. In a later analysis, every TCR beta chain was defined by the combination of its CDR3 amino acid sequence and its V-gene family, and reads without a unique V-gene family were dropped. In a later analysis, nearly 600 highly shared, low-generation-probability nucleotide sequences were removed to address suspected cross-contamination and a sequencing artifact. In a later analysis, a clonal expansion index was calculated for each public chain from normalized within-repertoire ranks of inferred template counts. Generation probabilities in a later analysis came from a VDJ recombination model fitted to out-of-frame rearrangements, and those results were checked against IGoR. In a later analysis, TCR-TCR, TCR-HLA and TCR-CMV co-occurrence was scored with hypergeometric tests, and a repertoire-size bias correction was applied to TCR pairs. In a later analysis, false discovery rates were estimated by permuting HLA or CMV assignments 20 times. In a later analysis, co-occurring TCRs were grouped with DBSCAN, and TCRdist sequence similarity was added when clustering was performed within HLA-allele-positive subsets. Repertoires with fewer than 30,000 or more than 120,000 public chains, plus five repertoires with anomalous nucleotide sharing, were excluded from co-occurrence clustering. Entries here come from immuneACCESS through TCRdb and include only in-frame sequences with V and J called. Some clones fail to appear in such tables; in the studies checked, an unresolved V gene covers under half of the shortfall, and the cause of the remainder is unknown. From that table come the V and J calls and clone size; the DNA was used to work out D and trimming. Within this sample are around 70,000 clones, with around 70% of them counted one time only. About 10% of the sample is taken by the ten largest.

The cohort was made up of approximately 670 healthy bone marrow donors. At the time of sampling, all cohort members were nominally healthy, though unrecorded immune exposures were likely present. Of the roughly 670 cohort members, roughly 290 had a positive CMV serostatus and 350 to 450 had a negative one, while no CMV serostatus was recorded for the donor. Every donor gave a peripheral blood sample, and the peripheral blood mononuclear cells from that sample were used for TCR beta sequencing. Genomic DNA extraction from the blood cell samples was performed with the Qiagen DNeasy Blood Extraction Kit. What the study reported, not specific to this receptor: Compared with equally common non-associated chains, HLA-associated TCR beta chains in a later analysis were more clonally expanded and had lower generation probabilities. Most TCR sequences were seen in very few donors, while some public TCRs were found in many individuals. Because some donors lacked HLA typing at each locus, the association tests relied only on the typed subset. A later analysis associated 15,000 to 20,000 TCR beta sequences with specific HLA alleles at a false discovery rate of 0.05. Because counts were too low, about 18 rarely observed V segments, including chromosome 9 orphons, were excluded from the earlier analysis of 587 of the donors. The cohort was sequenced for TCR beta chains only, and without alpha or paired-chain data the features that could be detected were limited. In vitro tests confirmed that a few of the cytomegalovirus-associated TCR beta chains recognize cytomegalovirus antigens. In a later analysis, TCR association rates were found to vary across HLA loci, with the most associated TCRs seen for DRB1 alleles and the fewest for HLA-C alleles. According to a later genetic analysis, donors in an Asian-associated ancestry cluster had fewer N-insertions in productive TCRs than the approximately 670-donor mean. A total of fewer than 200 TCR beta chains were listed by the study as associated with cytomegalovirus. V-gene and J-gene trimming of TCR beta chains was associated with a missense DCLRE1C variant in a later genetic analysis, and the association was replicated in an independent cohort. Linkage disequilibrium might explain the correlated functional status among segregating V segments, but an unknown experimental factor could not be ruled out. Some IMGT-functional V segments, including TRBV6-2 and TRBV6-3, could not be distinguished by the 87-base-pair reads and were therefore excluded. The presence/absence analyses assumed that sequencing depth was roughly uniform across donors, and that assumption may not be true. The authors suggested that the approach could potentially be extended to other disease states and immunological phenotypes. In an earlier analysis of over 550 of the donors, most TCR beta V segments were observed in productive rearrangements about 90% or about 30% of the time, broadly matching IMGT annotations. A further reported finding was that TCR beta sequences accurately predicted the HLA-A and HLA-B alleles for most subjects in the first cohort. In a later analysis, several top co-occurrence clusters were reported to appear linked to parvovirus B19, influenza, CMV and Epstein-Barr virus. Cytomegalovirus status was reported to be diagnosed by the classifier with high specificity and sensitivity in both the original and validation cohorts. CMV serostatus was the only immune exposure information available for the cohort. Most CMV-associated TCR beta chains appeared to be HLA-restricted in a later analysis, and the HLA associations seemed to be driven largely by CMV exposure. A cluster of highly shared sequence variants was judged likely to represent a technical artifact of the sequencing pipeline. Assigning TCR associations to individual alleles was difficult when HLA alleles, especially DR and DQ, strongly co-occurred.

The V end loses 5 bases and the J end loses 3 bases, and a stretch of 18 bases separates them. Taken from the germline V gene, the CDR1 and CDR2 loops are SGHRS and YFSETQ. The CDR3, cysteine through phenylalanine, is 15 amino acids long. The kept DNA is CDR3 alone, 45 bases in frame from the first base. Sequenced input: PBMCs. This sequence originates from a human donor in good health. The chain couples TRBV5-1 to TRBJ2-7, and TRBD1 may be the D gene, going by 8 matching bases. CDR3 loop: CASRFTGGESYEQYF. The nucleotides read TGCGCCAGCAGATTTACAGGGGGGGAAAGCTACGAGCAGTACTTC.